This T cell receptor (beta chain) is drawn from a study of T cells expressing NK-cell markers. The CDR3 contains 15 residues. CDR1 and CDR2 from the germline V gene are LNHDA and SQIVND (reference sequence). UMIs accompanied the 5'RACE template switching by which TCR beta cDNA was made. TCRdb reanalyzed the 5' RACE reads and collapses them to one entry per CDR3 protein, without DNA. Its clone listing holds 350,000 to 450,000 distinct CDR3 sequences. The gene calls are TRBV19 and TRBJ1-2. The sequenced sample was blood T cells: a sorted CD56 or NKG2C T cell subset, CD4+ or CD8+ T cells, or bulk PBMC T cells (not recorded which). The TCR sequence derives from a man aged 18 to 69 in good health. CDR3 in amino acids: CASSIAPAPAVGYTF.